This T cell receptor (beta chain) was sequenced in a study of blood T cell repertoires in COVID-19. Sequencing used immunoSEQ multiplex PCR; TCRdb keeps in-frame clones, though not all of them. The table records 130,000 to 150,000 clones, 84% of them present only once. This clone was recorded only once. Trimming took 4 bases from V and 1 from J, leaving 19 bases between them. Germline V gives CDR1 GTSNPN, CDR2 SVGIG (reference sequence). The CDR3 has 16 residues. The gene calls are TRBV30 and TRBJ1-2, with D hard to call. The TCR sequence derives from a man aged 55-75 years with active or convalescent COVID-19. Sequenced material: peripheral blood. In DNA form, the CDR3 reads TGTGCCTGGACAATTACCGGGAATACCTTTAACTATGGCTACACCTTC. It specifies CAWTITGNTFNYGYTF.